One and the same sample provided the 20 T cell receptor beta chains below, sequenced in a study of response to subunit inactivated influenza vaccine listed by TCRdb under 2018. The library relied on RT-PCR. Sequencing instrument: Illumina HiSeq 2500. TCRdb trimmed public reads at Q25 via fastp, called clones via MiXCR and kept in-frame beta chains. CDR3 protein sequences are deduplicated, and each keeps its most common genes and DNA. The sample table contains 450,000 to 500,000 distinct CDR3 sequences; only one count was recorded for around 9.9% of them. The biggest ten clones account for about 12% of the sample. The time point label on this specimen signifies: more than 40 days after influenza vaccine administration. Sequences were derived from PBMCs from blood, sampled roughly 48 days after vaccination. These TCRs come from a man aged 45-65 years who received an inactivated influenza vaccine. Donor details come from another sample of the same person, matched by shared clones.

The CDR3 bases are TGTGCCAGCAGTTCATCGAAAGTTAGCGGGAGGGCCGGGAACGAGCAGTACTTC. Its protein product is CASSSSKVSGRAGNEQYF. This chain uses TRBV6-5 with TRBJ2-7, with 11 bases aligning to TRBD2. The V and J ends lost 4 bases and 5 bases, in that order; junction bases with no gene match: 16. This CDR3 has 18 residues. CDR1 and CDR2 from the germline V gene are MNHEY and SVGAGI.

The chain combines TRBV28 with TRBJ2-1; TRBD2 agrees at 15 bases. From germline, CDR1 is MDHEN and CDR2 SYDVKM. The V and J ends lost 6 bases and 9 bases, in that order; junction bases with no gene match: 3. The CDR3 loop spans 14 amino acids. The chain's CDR3 is CASRLGLAGGEQFF. For the CDR3, the DNA is TGTGCCAGCAGGCTGGGACTAGCGGGAGGTGAGCAGTTCTTC.

V is TRBV7-8 and J is TRBJ2-3; 13 bases match TRBD2. The junction had 5 bases not matched to a gene; V was cut back by 5 bases and J by 3 bases. The length of the CDR3 is 16 residues. The germline V gene has CDR1 SGHVS and CDR2 FQNEAQ. In nucleotides, the CDR3 is TGTGCCAGCAGCACTAGCGGGGGGGCTACAACAGATACGCAGTATTTT. This gives the protein CASSTSGGATTDTQYF.

This clonotype came up a few times. The V gene is TRBV27, the J gene TRBJ1-6, with D perhaps TRBD1 (5 bases). The germline CDR1 and CDR2 sequences are MNHEY and SMNVEV (reference sequence). The length of the CDR3 is 16 residues. Trimming pared 1 base from V and 6 bases from J, leaving 13 bases between. DNA of the CDR3: TGTGCCAGCAGTTTATTGGGGCAGGGCGTTAATTCACCCCTCCACTTT. This translates into CASSLLGQGVNSPLHF.

Remarks on this clonotype: A much larger clone is a single base away; this may be a read error. This chain connects TRBV10-3 to TRBJ1-2, with 7 positions matching TRBD1. Germline V lookup: CDR1 ENHRY, CDR2 SYGVKD. The CDR3 spans 14 residues. The CDR3 region is CAIRGGQNNHGYTF. The CDR3 DNA is TGTGCCATCAGGGGGGGACAGAATAACCATGGCTACACCTTC.

This clonotype was seen a few times. This chain links TRBV5-1 with TRBJ2-1; maybe TRBD2 (6 bases). The V and J ends lost 6 bases and 0 bases respectively, with 13 bases between them. The CDR3 contains 15 residues. Per germline, CDR1 SGHRS and CDR2 YFSETQ. DNA for the CDR3: TGCGCCAGCACCGACCTTAGCGGCTCCTACAATGAGCAGTTCTTC. Amino acid sequence: CASTDLSGSYNEQFF. Full variable domain (outside the CDR3, taken from reference TRBV5-1 and TRBJ2-1): KAGVTQTPRYLIKTRGQQVTLSCSPISGHRSVSWYQQTPGQGLQFLFEYFSETQRNKGNFPGRFSGRQFSNSRSEMNVSTLELGDSALYLCASTDLSGSYNEQFFGPGTRLTVL.

Comment on this clonotype: One end of the junction fails to match germline, which may point to a read error. The chain links TRBV12-3 or TRBV12-4 to TRBJ2-5; tentatively, D is TRBD2 (7 bases). CDR3 size: 13 residues. DNA for the CDR3: TGTGCCAGCAGCGGGGGGCGCGGGGAGACCCGGTACTTC. This gives the protein CASSGGRGETRYF.

The table lists this clonotype with many counts. The chain uses TRBV5-5 and TRBJ1-2; tentatively, D is TRBD1 (6 bases). The V end lost 5 bases, the J end lost 5 bases, and 16 bases lay between the germline ends. Germline-derived CDR1 and CDR2 are SGHKS and YYEKEE (reference sequence). This CDR3 is built from 14 residues. The CDR3 DNA is TGTGCCAGCAGTGATGCCGGGACATATTATGGCTACACCTTC. As protein: CASSDAGTYYGYTF.

This clonotype is a singleton in its sample. This chain links TRBV11-1 with TRBJ2-1; tentatively, D is TRBD1 or TRBD2 (5 bases each). There are 15 residues in the CDR3. Germline V CDR1 and CDR2: SGHAT, FQDESV (reference sequence). V was pared by 1 base and J by 7 bases, with 14 bases between. In nucleotides, the CDR3 is TGTGCCAGCAGCTTAGGGGACCTTAGTGGGAATGAGCAGTTCTTC. It yields the protein CASSLGDLSGNEQFF.

This clonotype was picked up a small number of times. This chain connects TRBV5-1 to TRBJ1-1; D is possibly TRBD1 (5 bases). V lost 0 bases and J lost 3, with 15 bases in between. The germline V gene encodes CDR1 SGHRS and CDR2 YFSETQ. The CDR3 is 16 amino acids. CDR3 sequence (DNA): TGCGCCAGCAGCTTGGGCGGGGCTTCTGTTTACACTGAAGCTTTCTTT. Protein sequence: CASSLGGASVYTEAFF.

This clonotype was seen a few times. V gene TRBV20-1 combines with J gene TRBJ2-7; the match to TRBD1 covers 12 bases. There are 14 residues in the CDR3. The germline V gene encodes CDR1 DFQATT and CDR2 SNEGSKA (reference sequence). V lost 6 bases and J lost 3; bases outside the gene matches: 6. The CDR3 DNA sequence: TGCAGTGCACGGGACAGGGGGCGCATCTACGAGCAGTACTTC. Translated, it gives CSARDRGRIYEQYF.

The V gene is TRBV11-2, the J gene TRBJ2-1; 7 nucleotides line up with TRBD2. V lost 5 bases and J lost 6; bases outside the gene matches: 4. The CDR3 has 13 residues. Germline loops: CDR1 SGHAT, CDR2 FQNNGV. CDR3 nucleotide sequence: TGTGCCAGCAGCGGACTAGTGCTCAATGAGCAGTTCTTC. Protein product: CASSGLVLNEQFF.

This clonotype was counted a few times. V is TRBV14 and J is TRBJ2-1, with TRBD1 as a possible D gene (5 bases). Deletions cut 2 bases from V and 4 bases from J, with 15 bases between. Germline CDR1 and CDR2: SGHDN and FVKESK. This CDR3 contains 16 residues. The CDR3 DNA reads as TGTGCCAGCAGCCAACAGGCCTCGTCAGGGTACAATGAGCAGTTCTTC. Its translation: CASSQQASSGYNEQFF.

This chain joins TRBV6-1 and TRBJ1-1; 8 positions match TRBD1. Germline CDR1 MNHNS, CDR2 SASEGT. There are 17 residues in the CDR3. After removal of 5 bases from V and 7 bases from J, the junction contained 18 bases not matched to a gene. The CDR3 DNA follows: TGTGCCAGCAGTCAACGGCGGACAGGGTTGGGCCAGTTTGAAGCTTTCTTT. Translated: CASSQRRTGLGQFEAFF.

The rearrangement joins TRBV7-8 to TRBJ2-7, with D perhaps TRBD2 (6 bases). Per the germline V gene, CDR1 is SGHVS and CDR2 is FQNEAQ. This CDR3 region has 15 residues. The V end was cut by 5 bases, the J end by 2 bases, with 16 bases between. CDR3 amino acids: CASSPTEGATYEQYF. CDR3 in DNA: TGTGCCAGCAGCCCGACGGAGGGCGCAACCTACGAGCAGTACTTC.

This clonotype was picked up a small number of times. The chain has TRBV7-9 and TRBJ2-4; 7 bases agree with TRBD2. The ends lost 0 bases at V and 3 bases at J; junction bases unmatched: 2. The CDR3 has 15 residues. CDR1 SEHNR and CDR2 FQNEAQ come from the germline V gene (reference sequence). CDR3 sequence (DNA): TGTGCCAGCAGCTTAGCGGGGGGGAGCAAAAACATTCAGTACTTC. It translates to CASSLAGGSKNIQYF.

This clonotype came up many times. This sequence joins TRBV15 and TRBJ2-4; a weak D match, TRBD2 (6 bases). Germline CDR1 and CDR2: LNHNV and YYDKDF (reference sequence). V was shortened by 3 bases and J by 8 bases, with 20 bases between the two germline ends. The CDR3 has 16 amino acids. The CDR3 nucleotides read TGTGCCACCAGCAGGTTTGCGCGGGACCCTAGTGACATTCAGTACTTC. As protein: CATSRFARDPSDIQYF.

This clonotype was seen more than once but under ten times. The rearrangement joins TRBV12-3 or TRBV12-4 to TRBJ1-2; possible D gene TRBD1, 6 bases. Trimming pared 4 bases from V and 3 bases from J, leaving 9 bases between. The CDR3 consists of 13 residues. The CDR3 here is CASSYRGHYGYTF. In DNA form, the CDR3 reads TGTGCCAGCAGTTATCGGGGGCACTATGGCTACACCTTC.

This clonotype turned up a few times. The chain uses TRBV6-2 or TRBV6-3 and TRBJ2-6, with 7 positions matching TRBD1. CDR1 is MNHEY and CDR2 is SVGEGT in the germline V gene. This CDR3 has 16 residues. With V trimmed by 5 bases and J by 5 bases, 9 bases remained unmatched. CDR3 amino acids: CASSTGTDLRANVLTF. CDR3 nucleotide sequence: TGTGCCAGCAGTACCGGGACAGACCTAAGGGCCAACGTCCTGACTTTC.

This clonotype was recorded a few times. The chain couples TRBV12-3 or TRBV12-4 to TRBJ2-7, with D possibly being TRBD1 or TRBD2 (6 bases each). Between the trimmed V and J ends, which lost 6 bases and 5 bases, there was a span of 14 bases. CDR3 length: 13 residues. CDR3: CASRWGAGDEQYF. The CDR3 DNA reads as TGTGCCAGCAGGTGGGGGGCTGGAGACGAGCAGTACTTC.